These 24 T cell receptor beta chains came from one sample sequenced in a study of blood T cell repertoires in COVID-19. Generated by immunoSEQ multiplex PCR, the TCRdb table keeps only in-frame clones and is missing some. The sample includes under 450,000 clones, over 80% of them seen just once. The specimen was PBMCs or T cells enriched from blood (not recorded which). The receptors were gathered from a woman in her forties or fifties who had recovered from COVID-19.

The chain employs TRBV6-2 or TRBV6-3 and TRBJ1-2; D perhaps matches TRBD1 (6 bases). The CDR3 sequence is 17 residues long. The germline V and J ends were trimmed by 4 bases and 3 bases, with 21 bases remaining between them. The germline V gene encodes CDR1 MNHEY and CDR2 SVGEGT. DNA for the CDR3: TGTGCCAGCAGTTTTTCGGCCACAGGGACCTATGACTATGGCTACACCTTC. It encodes CASSFSATGTYDYGYTF.

V usage is TRBV5-4 and J usage is TRBJ2-2; 7 positions agree with TRBD2. Germline values: CDR1 SGHNT, CDR2 YYREEE (reference sequence). Germline trimming cut 3 bases from V and 4 bases from J; bases unmatched to any gene: 9. This CDR3 region has 16 residues. This chain's CDR3 is CASSSLAGVGTGELFF. In nucleotides, the CDR3 is TGTGCCAGCAGCTCCTTAGCGGGTGTGGGCACCGGGGAGCTGTTTTTT.

This chain uses TRBV10-3 with TRBJ1-3; D is ambiguous. Looked up from germline, CDR1 is ENHRY and CDR2 is SYGVKD. CDR3 length equals 16 residues. With 0 bases removed from V and 6 bases from J, the gap between germline ends came to 15 bases. The CDR3 DNA reads as TGTGCCATCAGTGAGTCGGAGGCCTTAGGTTCAAACACCATATATTTT. Amino acids: CAISESEALGSNTIYF.

The chain combines TRBV7-2 with TRBJ1-2; perhaps TRBD1 as D (6 bases). V lost 1 base and J lost 2, with 11 bases in between. CDR3 length equals 15 residues. From germline, CDR1 is SGHTA and CDR2 FQGNSA. This CDR3 reads CASSLETGQNYGYTF. Written as DNA, the CDR3 is TGTGCCAGCAGCTTAGAGACAGGACAGAACTATGGCTACACCTTC.

V is TRBV11-2 and J is TRBJ1-2; 8 nucleotides align to TRBD1. The germline gives CDR1 SGHAT, CDR2 FQNNGV. V dropped 0 bases and J dropped 3; count of bases not matched to a gene: 6. This CDR3 is 16 amino acids long. The CDR3 region is CASSLEGQGAYYGYTF. The CDR3 region has the DNA TGTGCCAGCAGCTTAGAAGGGCAGGGGGCGTACTATGGCTACACCTTC.

The chain is built from TRBV6-5 and TRBJ2-5; D is perhaps TRBD2 (6 bases). This CDR3 comprises 13 residues. Germline loops: CDR1 MNHEY, CDR2 SVGAGI. V was shortened by 8 bases and J by 2 bases, with 12 bases between the two germline ends. The CDR3, as DNA: TGTGCCAGCGTGGGGACTTCACAAGAGACCCAGTACTTC. It encodes CASVGTSQETQYF.

The genes are TRBV3-1 (or the pseudogene TRBV3-2) and TRBJ1-2; D is possibly TRBD1 (6 bases). The CDR3 runs 15 residues. Trimming stripped 2 bases from V and 6 bases from J, with 16 bases between. Germline-derived CDR1 and CDR2 are LGHDT and YNNKEL (reference sequence). The chain's CDR3 is CASSQRGAGVNGYTF. The CDR3 bases are TGTGCCAGCAGCCAACGGGGGGCCGGGGTTAATGGCTACACCTTC.

The rearrangement joins TRBV7-2 to TRBJ1-1, with unresolved D. This CDR3 is built from 11 residues. V lost 7 bases, J lost 3 bases, and 6 bases lay in between. The germline V gene has CDR1 SGHTA and CDR2 FQGNSA. In nucleotides, the CDR3 is TGTGCCAGCACCCTCCACACTGAAGCTTTCTTT. Translated: CASTLHTEAFF.

The rearrangement uses TRBV6-4 and TRBJ2-7; 9 nucleotides match TRBD2. V lost 8 bases, J lost 5 bases, and 7 bases stayed unmatched. The CDR3 loop spans 13 amino acids. Germline V gene data show CDR1 as MRHNA and CDR2 as SNTAGT. This CDR3 is CASFLLAGDEQYF. The CDR3 coding sequence is TGTGCCAGCTTTTTACTAGCGGGTGACGAGCAGTACTTC.

The gene calls are TRBV5-1 and TRBJ1-6, with 8 positions matching TRBD1. V trimming: 5 bases; J trimming: 10 bases; junction bases outside the gene matches: 8. The germline V gene encodes CDR1 SGHRS and CDR2 YFSETQ. The CDR3 length is 14 residues. CDR3 sequence: CASSLDRDASPLHF. Written as DNA, the CDR3 is TGCGCCAGCAGTCTGGACAGGGACGCCTCACCCCTCCACTTT.

The genes are TRBV5-5 and TRBJ1-4; D gene uncertain. Per germline, CDR1 SGHKS and CDR2 YYEKEE (reference sequence). Trimming cost V 2 bases and J 4 bases, with 9 bases left between them. CDR3 length: 14 amino acids. The CDR3 reads CASSLRVHNEKLFF. DNA of the CDR3: TGTGCCAGCAGCTTAAGAGTTCATAATGAAAAACTGTTTTTT.

The V gene is TRBV7-2, the J gene TRBJ2-3, with 9 bases identical to TRBD1. J lost 4 bases, V lost 4 bases, and 6 bases had no gene match. The CDR3 loop spans 15 amino acids. Germline V gene lookup returns CDR1 SGHTA and CDR2 FQGNSA. CDR3: CASSSDRGRSDTQYF. CDR3 DNA sequence: TGTGCCAGCAGCTCAGACAGGGGGAGGTCAGATACGCAGTATTTT.

The chain links TRBV28 to TRBJ2-1; 10 nucleotides match TRBD2. There are 16 residues in the CDR3. V lost 5 bases to trimming and J lost 6 bases; unmatched junction nucleotides: 10. Germline V lookup: CDR1 MDHEN, CDR2 SYDVKM. This chain's CDR3 is CASSAPGLALPNEQFF. CDR3 sequence (DNA): TGTGCCAGCAGTGCACCGGGACTAGCGCTACCCAATGAGCAGTTCTTC.

This chain joins TRBV7-9 and TRBJ2-5; a weak D match, TRBD1 (6 bases). Between the trimmed V and J ends, which lost 4 bases and 2 bases, there was a span of 11 bases. This CDR3 is 14 amino acids long. Germline CDR1 is SEHNR and CDR2 is FQNEAQ (reference sequence). CDR3 residues: CASSSIRGQETQYF. The DNA of the CDR3 is TGTGCCAGCAGCTCGATTAGGGGGCAAGAGACCCAGTACTTC.

DNA for the CDR3: TGCGCCAGCAGCTTTTGGGAGACTACTAACTATGGCTACACCTTC. Translated: CASSFWETTNYGYTF. This chain uses TRBV5-1 with TRBJ1-2, with D uncertain. V dropped 2 bases and J dropped 0 bases, with 11 bases sitting between them. There are 15 residues in the CDR3. Germline CDR1 and CDR2: SGHRS and YFSETQ. Filled out from reference TRBV5-1 and TRBJ1-2, the complete variable domain reads KAGVTQTPRYLIKTRGQQVTLSCSPISGHRSVSWYQQTPGQGLQFLFEYFSETQRNKGNFPGRFSGRQFSNSRSEMNVSTLELGDSALYLCASSFWETTNYGYTFGSGTRLTVV.

The chain recombines TRBV19 with TRBJ1-2, with 8 nucleotides matching TRBD1. Germline assignment: CDR1 LNHDA and CDR2 SQIVND (reference sequence). After removal of 7 bases from V and 3 bases from J, the junction contained 16 bases not matched to a gene. The CDR3 runs to 17 residues. The CDR3 DNA reads as TGTGCCAGTACCGACAGGGGTTTTCGTGAGGGCCACTATGGCTACACCTTC. This sequence encodes CASTDRGFREGHYGYTF. Looking up the rest from reference TRBV19 and TRBJ1-2 gives the full variable domain: DGGITQSPKYLFRKEGQNVTLSCEQNLNHDAMYWYRQDPGQGLRLIYYSQIVNDFQKGDIAEGYSVSREKKESFPLTVTSAQKNPTAFYLCASTDRGFREGHYGYTFGSGTRLTVV.

The J gene is TRBJ1-1, the V gene TRBV29-1; the match to TRBD1 covers 8 bases. The CDR3 has 11 residues. With V trimmed by 6 bases and J by 8 bases, 5 bases remained unmatched. Germline CDR1 reads SQVTM; CDR2 reads ANQGSEA. The CDR3: CSVMQGAEAFF. The DNA of the CDR3 is TGCAGCGTGATGCAGGGGGCAGAAGCTTTCTTT.

This clone was picked up one time. CDR3 amino acids: CASRAGRNNSPLHF. The CDR3 DNA follows: TGTGCCAGCAGGGCGGGACGGAATAATTCACCCCTCCACTTT. The J gene is TRBJ1-6, the V gene TRBV7-3, with D possibly being TRBD1 (5 bases). The V gene lost 6 bases and the J gene lost 5 bases, with 11 bases spanning the gap. This CDR3 has 14 residues. The germline CDR1 and CDR2 sequences are SGHTA and FQGTGA. Full variable domain (remainder filled in from reference TRBV7-3 and TRBJ1-6): GAGVSQTPSNKVTEKGKYVELRCDPISGHTALYWYRQSLGQGPEFLIYFQGTGAADDSGLPNDRFFAVRPEGSVSTLKIQRTERGDSAVYLCASRAGRNNSPLHFGNGTRLTVT.

This clone appeared a few times. This chain uses TRBV19 with TRBJ2-5, with a tentative D call TRBD2 (5 bases). The V end was cut by 7 bases, the J end by 1 base, with 13 bases between. In germline, CDR1 is LNHDA, CDR2 SQIVND (reference sequence). The CDR3 runs 14 residues. The CDR3 DNA reads TGTGCCAGTAAGGGCAGCGGCCTCCAAGAGACCCAGTACTTC. Translated, it gives CASKGSGLQETQYF.

For this clone: In the same sample, other DNA sequences code for this CDR3. The genes are TRBV7-9 and TRBJ1-2; D perhaps matches TRBD1 (6 bases). This CDR3 spans 13 amino acids. Trimming removed 0 bases from V and 7 bases from J, with 9 bases in between. Per the germline V gene, CDR1 is SEHNR and CDR2 is FQNEAQ (reference sequence). CDR3: CASSLAGAAGYTF. The CDR3, as DNA: TGTGCCAGCAGCTTAGCGGGGGCGGCTGGCTACACCTTC.

The genes are TRBV19 and TRBJ1-5; D unclear. This CDR3 has 14 amino acids. CDR1 LNHDA and CDR2 SQIVND come from the germline V gene (reference sequence). Trimming removed 9 bases at V and 2 bases at J, with 14 bases between. CDR3 amino acids: CARGRLTGNQPQHF. CDR3 sequence (DNA): TGTGCCAGAGGAAGACTGACCGGCAATCAGCCCCAGCATTTT.

This clone was seen a single time. The genes are TRBV7-2 and TRBJ1-1, with D possibly being TRBD1 (5 bases). In germline, CDR1 is SGHTA, CDR2 FQGNSA. The CDR3 sequence is 15 residues long. The ends were cut back, 3 bases at V and 6 bases at J, with 17 bases in the middle. The CDR3 DNA reads as TGTGCCAGCAGCTTCCCCCCAGGGCAGGCCGCTGAAGCTTTCTTT. It yields the protein CASSFPPGQAAEAFF.

This chain uses TRBV5-5 with TRBJ2-5; TRBD1 matches 10 bases. CDR1 and CDR2 (germline): SGHKS, YYEKEE (reference sequence). With V trimmed by 3 bases and J by 5 bases, 16 bases remained unmatched. CDR3 length: 18 amino acids. The CDR3 protein is CASSSQGIRQGALETQYF. DNA for the CDR3: TGTGCCAGCAGCTCCCAGGGAATAAGACAGGGGGCGCTGGAGACCCAGTACTTC. The complete variable domain, with remaining parts taken from reference TRBV5-5 and TRBJ2-5, reads DAGVTQSPTHLIKTRGQQVTLRCSPISGHKSVSWYQQVLGQGPQFIFQYYEKEERGRGNFPDRFSARQFPNYSSELNVNALLLGDSALYLCASSSQGIRQGALETQYFGPGTRLLVL.

The rearrangement links TRBV4-3 to TRBJ1-2; no firm D call. Germline values: CDR1 LGHNA, CDR2 YSLEER. The CDR3 spans 15 residues. Between the trimmed V and J ends, which lost 0 bases and 2 bases, there was a span of 10 bases. Here the CDR3 DNA reads TGCGCCAGCAGCCAAGATCGGAGGGAAAACTATGGCTACACCTTC. This codes for CASSQDRRENYGYTF.